A selection of T cell receptor beta chains follows, all from one sample in a study of cytomegalovirus exposure and HLA in healthy donors. The repertoire was sequenced with immunoSEQ multiplex PCR; TCRdb's copy has only in-frame clones and lacks some. The sample holds 150,000 or so clones, less than 90% seen once. Specimen: PBMCs. The receptors here all came from a woman between 50 and 59 years old in good health and CMV-seropositive. The CDR3 runs from the conserved cysteine through the conserved F or W. Fields, in order: clone size, D gene, V gene, J gene, CDR3 DNA, CDR3 protein. D genes are given only for firm matches. Some rows have no size entry. The others give once, few or many, or a class for an expanded clone.

abundance: .
d_gene: TRBD1
v_gene: TRBV11-2
j_gene: TRBJ1-2
CDR3nt: TGTGCCAGCAGCCTAACGGGGGGGACAGATGGCTACACCTTC
CDR3aa: CASSLTGGTDGYTF

abundance: .
d_gene: TRBD2
v_gene: TRBV19
j_gene: TRBJ2-7
CDR3nt: TGTGCCAGTAGTATCATGACTGCGGGGGGCACCTACGAGCAGTACTTC
CDR3aa: CASSIMTAGGTYEQYF

abundance: .
d_gene: .
v_gene: TRBV28
j_gene: TRBJ2-3
CDR3nt: TGTGCCAGCAGTTCGTCCCCAGATACGCAGTATTTT
CDR3aa: CASSSSPDTQYF

abundance: .
d_gene: .
v_gene: TRBV4-3
j_gene: TRBJ1-1
CDR3nt: TGCGCCAGCAGCCAAGAATTAGCGGCGGGGTACACTGAAGCTTTCTTT
CDR3aa: CASSQELAAGYTEAFF

abundance: .
d_gene: .
v_gene: TRBV2
j_gene: TRBJ2-5
CDR3nt: TGTGCCAGCAGACTAGACGGCGAGACCCAGTACTTC
CDR3aa: CASRLDGETQYF

abundance: .
d_gene: TRBD1
v_gene: TRBV19
j_gene: TRBJ1-5
CDR3nt: TGTGCCAGTAGTACTGACAGGGAGGTGCAGCCCCAGCATTTT
CDR3aa: CASSTDREVQPQHF

abundance: few
d_gene: TRBD1
v_gene: TRBV2
j_gene: TRBJ1-4
CDR3nt: TGTGCCAGCGGACAGGGCGGGTGGGGTGAAAAACTGTTTTTT
CDR3aa: CASGQGGWGEKLFF

abundance: .
d_gene: .
v_gene: TRBV5-4
j_gene: TRBJ1-3
CDR3nt: TGTGCCAGCAGCTCGGAGGGAAACACCATATATTTT
CDR3aa: CASSSEGNTIYF

abundance: .
d_gene: .
v_gene: TRBV21-1
j_gene: TRBJ1-5
CDR3nt: TGTGCCAGCAGCAATAGGGGAGGGAGCAGCAATCAGCCCCAGCATTTT
CDR3aa: CASSNRGGSSNQPQHF

abundance: few
d_gene: .
v_gene: TRBV19
j_gene: TRBJ2-2
CDR3nt: TGTGCCAGTTTAAAATCCGCGTTTGCGAACACCGGGGAGCTGTTTTTT
CDR3aa: CASLKSAFANTGELFF

abundance: .
d_gene: TRBD1
v_gene: TRBV28
j_gene: TRBJ2-2
CDR3nt: TGTGCCAGCAGATCCGGGACAGGGATGTTGGAGGAGCTGTTTTTT
CDR3aa: CASRSGTGMLEELFF

abundance: .
d_gene: TRBD1
v_gene: TRBV5-1
j_gene: TRBJ1-2
CDR3nt: TGCGCCAGCAGGAGAACCGGGACAGGGAACTATGGCTACACCTTC
CDR3aa: CASRRTGTGNYGYTF

abundance: .
d_gene: .
v_gene: TRBV15
j_gene: TRBJ2-7
CDR3nt: TGTGCCACCAGCAGAGACCGGACAGCCTCCATCATCGACTTC
CDR3aa: CATSRDRTASIIDF

abundance: few
d_gene: .
v_gene: TRBV7-2
j_gene: TRBJ2-2
CDR3nt: TGTGCCAGCAGCTTAGCAGGTGCGGGGAACACCGGGGAGCTGTTTTTT
CDR3aa: CASSLAGAGNTGELFF

abundance: .
d_gene: .
v_gene: TRBV19
j_gene: TRBJ2-2
CDR3nt: TGTGCCAGTAGTATTTCTATGACTAGAGGGGCCGGGGAGCTGTTTTTT
CDR3aa: CASSISMTRGAGELFF

abundance: .
d_gene: .
v_gene: TRBV2
j_gene: TRBJ1-2
CDR3nt: TGTGCCAGCAGTGGGGCTATGGCCCTCTATGGCTACACCTTC
CDR3aa: CASSGAMALYGYTF

abundance: few
d_gene: .
v_gene: TRBV7-6
j_gene: TRBJ2-3
CDR3nt: TGTGCCAGCAGCTCACAGCTCCTTATGGATACGCAGTATTTT
CDR3aa: CASSSQLLMDTQYF

abundance: .
d_gene: .
v_gene: TRBV15
j_gene: TRBJ2-3
CDR3nt: TGTGCCACCAGCAGAGCCCCTACAGATACGCAGTATTTT
CDR3aa: CATSRAPTDTQYF

abundance: .
d_gene: .
v_gene: TRBV25-1
j_gene: TRBJ2-2
CDR3nt: TGTGCCAGCAGTTCGGGACTGCACACCGGGGAGCTGTTTTTT
CDR3aa: CASSSGLHTGELFF

abundance: few
d_gene: .
v_gene: TRBV7-8
j_gene: TRBJ1-2
CDR3nt: TGTGCCAGCAGCTTAGTTCGGGGAGGCTATGGCTACACCTTC
CDR3aa: CASSLVRGGYGYTF